This paragraph covers one T cell receptor (beta chain) sequence. Its antigen is unknown. The CDR3 has 13 residues. Trimming stripped 5 bases from V and 6 bases from J, with 12 bases between. CDR1 SGHTA and CDR2 FQGTGA come from the germline V gene. The Oncomine TCR Beta short-read assay was applied to DNA of cultured CD4+ T cells. Using the QIAamp micro DNA kit, genomic DNA was extracted from the CD4+ T cells that had been cultured. TCRdb reprocessed the PCR reads with MiXCR, giving one entry per CDR3 protein. The repertoire holds thousands of distinct CDR3 sequences, with roughly 73% as singletons. This entry comes from a study of vaccination and CD4 T cells after COVID-19. For the study at large: Every culture used as a control got a CEFX pool, an HIV-1 Nef pool, or no peptide.

Notes on the study in general: Convalescent patients displayed a median approximately 90% of reactive clones emerging only post-vaccination.

Indicated treatment: roughly 11-day PBMC culture with coronavirus spike peptide pools or control peptides (ViraFEST assay). ViraFEST expanded antigen-specific T cells with peptide pools, then sequenced TCRs. The chain is built from TRBV7-3 and TRBJ2-3; D assignment may be TRBD1 or TRBD2 (5 bases each). The sequence was obtained from a human donor who had recovered from COVID-19. Sample: CD4+ T cells from blood, cultured in vitro. DNA for the CDR3: TGTGCCAGCAGCCCGACTGGGACGGATACGCAGTATTTT. It yields the protein CASSPTGTDTQYF.